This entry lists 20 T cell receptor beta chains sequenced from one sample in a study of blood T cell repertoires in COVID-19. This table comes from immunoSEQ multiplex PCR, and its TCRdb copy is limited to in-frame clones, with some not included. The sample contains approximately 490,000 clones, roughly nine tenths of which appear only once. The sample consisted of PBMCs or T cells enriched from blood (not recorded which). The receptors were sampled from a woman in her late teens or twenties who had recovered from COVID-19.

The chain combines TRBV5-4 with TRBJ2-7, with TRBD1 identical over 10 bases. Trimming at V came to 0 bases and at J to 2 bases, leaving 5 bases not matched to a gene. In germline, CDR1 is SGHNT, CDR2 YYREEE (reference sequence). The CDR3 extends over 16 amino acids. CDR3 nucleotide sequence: TGTGCCAGCAGCTTGGCCAGGACAGGGGGAACCTACGAGCAGTACTTC. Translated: CASSLARTGGTYEQYF.

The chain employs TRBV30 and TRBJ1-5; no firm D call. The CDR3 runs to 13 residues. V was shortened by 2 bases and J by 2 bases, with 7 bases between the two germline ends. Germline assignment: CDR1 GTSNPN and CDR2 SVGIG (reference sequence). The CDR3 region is CAWSSQGNQPQHF. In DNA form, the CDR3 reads TGTGCCTGGAGTAGCCAGGGCAATCAGCCCCAGCATTTT.

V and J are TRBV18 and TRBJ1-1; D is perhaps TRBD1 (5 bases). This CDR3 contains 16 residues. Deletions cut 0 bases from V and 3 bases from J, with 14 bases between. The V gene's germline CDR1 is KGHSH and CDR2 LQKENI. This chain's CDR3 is CASSPPTSRVDTEAFF. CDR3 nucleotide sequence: TGTGCCAGCTCACCACCTACCAGCAGGGTGGACACTGAAGCTTTCTTT.

In DNA, the CDR3 is TGTGCCAGCAGCTCCCTAACCACCGGGGAGCTGTTTTTT. Translation: CASSSLTTGELFF. This chain links TRBV11-2 with TRBJ2-2; D remains ambiguous. CDR1 is SGHAT and CDR2 is FQNNGV in the germline V gene. V lost 4 bases and J 4 bases, leaving 7 bases between the germline ends. The CDR3 has 13 residues.

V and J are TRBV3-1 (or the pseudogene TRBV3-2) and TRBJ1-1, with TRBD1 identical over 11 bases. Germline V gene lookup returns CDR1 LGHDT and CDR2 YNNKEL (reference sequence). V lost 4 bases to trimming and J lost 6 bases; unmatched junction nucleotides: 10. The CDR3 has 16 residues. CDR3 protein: CASSRRRGQGAAEAFF. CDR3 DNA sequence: TGTGCCAGCAGCCGCAGACGAGGACAGGGGGCGGCTGAAGCTTTCTTT.

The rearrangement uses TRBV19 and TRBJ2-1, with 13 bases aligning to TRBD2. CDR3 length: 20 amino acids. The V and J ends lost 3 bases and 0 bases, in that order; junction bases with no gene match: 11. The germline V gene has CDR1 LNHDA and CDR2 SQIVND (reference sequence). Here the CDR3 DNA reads TGTGCCAGTAGTATCCGACTAGCGGGGGGTCCGTATTTCTCCTACAATGAGCAGTTCTTC. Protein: CASSIRLAGGPYFSYNEQFF.

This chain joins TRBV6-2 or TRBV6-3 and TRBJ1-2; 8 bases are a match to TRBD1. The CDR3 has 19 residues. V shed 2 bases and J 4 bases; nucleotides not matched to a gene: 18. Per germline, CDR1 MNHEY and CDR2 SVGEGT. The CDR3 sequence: CASSYAQGAPLLILYGYTF. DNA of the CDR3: TGTGCCAGCAGTTACGCGCAGGGGGCCCCCCTCCTCATCCTCTATGGCTACACCTTC.

CDR3 sequence (DNA): TGCGCCAGCAGCCGGAAAAGAGGAACTAATGAAAAACTGTTTTTT. Amino acids: CASSRKRGTNEKLFF. The rearrangement uses TRBV5-1 and TRBJ1-4, with D unresolved. CDR1 is SGHRS, CDR2 YFSETQ, per germline. V was trimmed by 4 bases and J by 1 base, leaving 11 bases between them. The length of the CDR3 is 15 residues.

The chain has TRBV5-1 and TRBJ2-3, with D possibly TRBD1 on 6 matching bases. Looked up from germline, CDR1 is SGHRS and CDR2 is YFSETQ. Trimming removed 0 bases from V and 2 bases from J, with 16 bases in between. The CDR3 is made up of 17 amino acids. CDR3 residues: CASSLAPQGQTTDTQYF. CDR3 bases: TGCGCCAGCAGCTTGGCCCCGCAAGGACAGACCACAGATACGCAGTATTTT.

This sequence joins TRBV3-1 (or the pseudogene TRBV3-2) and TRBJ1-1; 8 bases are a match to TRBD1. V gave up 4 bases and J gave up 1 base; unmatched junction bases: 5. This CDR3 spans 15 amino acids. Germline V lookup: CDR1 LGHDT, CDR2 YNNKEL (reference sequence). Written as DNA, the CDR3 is TGTGCCAGCAGCCTTCAACAGGGGGGGAACACTGAAGCTTTCTTT. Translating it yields CASSLQQGGNTEAFF.

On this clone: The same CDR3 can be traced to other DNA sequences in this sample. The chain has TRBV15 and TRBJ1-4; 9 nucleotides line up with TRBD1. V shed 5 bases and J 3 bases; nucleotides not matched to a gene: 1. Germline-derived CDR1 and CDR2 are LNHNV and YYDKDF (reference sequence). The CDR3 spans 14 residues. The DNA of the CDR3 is TGTGCCACCAGCCGGGACAGGGCTAATGAAAAACTGTTTTTT. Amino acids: CATSRDRANEKLFF.

This CDR3 reads CSASRDRANTEAFF. CDR3 coding DNA: TGCAGTGCTAGTCGGGACAGGGCTAACACTGAAGCTTTCTTT. The rearrangement links TRBV20-1 to TRBJ1-1, with TRBD1 matching over 9 bases. The V gene end was trimmed by 3 bases and the J gene end by 2 bases; junction bases not matched to a gene: 4. CDR1 is DFQATT and CDR2 is SNEGSKA in the germline V gene (reference sequence). The CDR3 sequence is 14 residues long.

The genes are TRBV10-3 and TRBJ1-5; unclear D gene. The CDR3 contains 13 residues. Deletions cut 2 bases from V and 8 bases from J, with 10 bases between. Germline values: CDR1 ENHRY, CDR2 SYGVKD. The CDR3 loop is CAISESAREPQHF. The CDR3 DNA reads TGTGCCATCAGTGAGAGTGCGCGGGAGCCCCAGCATTTT.

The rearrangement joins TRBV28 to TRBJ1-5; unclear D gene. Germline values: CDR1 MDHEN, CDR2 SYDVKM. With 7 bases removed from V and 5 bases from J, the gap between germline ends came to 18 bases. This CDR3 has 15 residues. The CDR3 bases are TGTGCCAGCACCTCGAGGTCCCTTGGTGATCAGCCCCAGCATTTT. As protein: CASTSRSLGDQPQHF.

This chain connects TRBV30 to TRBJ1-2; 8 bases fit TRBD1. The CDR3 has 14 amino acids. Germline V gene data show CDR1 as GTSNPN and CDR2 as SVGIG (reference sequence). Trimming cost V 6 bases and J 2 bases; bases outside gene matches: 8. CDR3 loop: CACHVYRGNYGYTF. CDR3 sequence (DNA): TGTGCCTGCCATGTCTACAGGGGGAACTATGGCTACACCTTC.

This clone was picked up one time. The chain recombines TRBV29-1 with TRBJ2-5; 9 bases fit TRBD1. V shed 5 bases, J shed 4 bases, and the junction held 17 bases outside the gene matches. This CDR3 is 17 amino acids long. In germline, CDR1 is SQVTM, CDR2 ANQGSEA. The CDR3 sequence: CSVNRGLMVGRGETQYF. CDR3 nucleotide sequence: TGCAGCGTTAACAGGGGGCTGATGGTCGGTCGGGGAGAGACCCAGTACTTC.

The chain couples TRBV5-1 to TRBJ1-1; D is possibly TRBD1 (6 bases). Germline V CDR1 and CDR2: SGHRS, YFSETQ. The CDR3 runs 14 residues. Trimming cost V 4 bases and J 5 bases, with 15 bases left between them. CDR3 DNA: TGCGCCAGCAGCCCACTTACAGGGTGGACTGAAGCTTTCTTT. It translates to CASSPLTGWTEAFF.

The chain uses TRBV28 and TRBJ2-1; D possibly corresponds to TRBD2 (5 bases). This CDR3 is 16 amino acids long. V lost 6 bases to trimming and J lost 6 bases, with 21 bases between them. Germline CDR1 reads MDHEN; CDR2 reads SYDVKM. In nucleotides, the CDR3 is TGTGCCAGCAGACCCTCCACCGGGATGGCGGGCAATGAGCAGTTCTTC. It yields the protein CASRPSTGMAGNEQFF. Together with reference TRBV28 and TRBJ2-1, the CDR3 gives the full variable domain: DVKVTQSSRYLVKRTGEKVFLECVQDMDHENMFWYRQDPGLGLRLIYFSYDVKMKEKGDIPEGYSVSREKKERFSLILESASTNQTSMYLCASRPSTGMAGNEQFFGPGTRLTVL.

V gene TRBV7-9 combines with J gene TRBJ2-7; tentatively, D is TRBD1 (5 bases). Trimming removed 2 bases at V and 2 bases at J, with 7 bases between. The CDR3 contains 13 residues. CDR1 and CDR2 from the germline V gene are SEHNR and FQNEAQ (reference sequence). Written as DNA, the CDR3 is TGTGCCAGCAGCTTACAGGGTACCTACGAGCAGTACTTC. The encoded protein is CASSLQGTYEQYF.

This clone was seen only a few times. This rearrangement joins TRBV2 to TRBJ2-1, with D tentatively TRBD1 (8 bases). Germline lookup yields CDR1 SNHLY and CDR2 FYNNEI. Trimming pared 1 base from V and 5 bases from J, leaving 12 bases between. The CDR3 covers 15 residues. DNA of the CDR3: TGTGCCAGCAGTGAAGACAGGGGGGGTAACAATGAGCAGTTCTTC. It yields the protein CASSEDRGGNNEQFF.